The entry that follows covers one T cell receptor beta chain sequence. Its antigen remains unidentified. This sample is part of a study of Ad26.COV2.S vaccination and SARS-CoV-2 variants. About the study: The authors gave Ad26.COV2.S intramuscularly, either once or twice 56 days apart. Points from the study as a whole: Placebo and vaccine recipients had non-spike TCR breadth that was similar. Total T cell responses were possibly underestimated by TCR breadth and depth analyses. Spike-specific TCR breadth was greater in vaccine than placebo recipients.

Assay used: immunoSEQ multiplex PCR; TCRdb lists only in-frame clones, some missing. The sample has hundreds of thousands of clones, about 90% seen once. Germline V lookup: CDR1 MGHRA, CDR2 YSYEKL. V shed 1 base and J 5 bases; nucleotides not matched to a gene: 3. The CDR3 covers 15 residues. The treatment is: around 19 received Ad26.COV2.S at low or high dose, single or two shots; about 5 received placebo; per-sample allocation not given. Sampling was performed 63 days after the first vaccine or placebo injection. This specimen was peripheral blood, taken in a trial of Ad26.COV2.S vaccine versus placebo. The receptor comes from a person between 18 and 60 years old who received the Ad26.COV2.S COVID-19 vaccine or a placebo. V usage is TRBV4-1 and J usage is TRBJ2-3, with TRBD2 matching 10 bases. DNA of the CDR3: TGCGCCAGCAGCCAAGCGCTAGCGGGGGTAGATACGCAGTATTTT. Translated: CASSQALAGVDTQYF.